These 18 T cell receptor beta chains share one sample of origin, sequenced in a study of beta chain features in type 1 diabetes (dated 2018 in TCRdb). The method behind the library was the immunoSEQ multiplex PCR assay. The entire amount of isolated RNA was reverse transcribed using the High Capacity cDNA Reverse Transcription Kit, so the sequenced TCRB transcripts were expressed ones. This immuneACCESS table, as held by TCRdb, lists in-frame sequences with V and J called but not all clones. Of the missing ones, under half trace to an unresolved V gene in checked studies; the others have no known cause. In all, the sample holds a few hundred thousand clones, and less than 15% of those were seen once. The top ten clonotypes cover approximately 0.019% of the sample. Sequenced: naive CD4+ T cells from blood. This sample's cell subset or site label indicates: true naive CD4+ T cells. Every receptor here comes from a woman under 30 in good health.

Only a few counts were recorded for this clone. The V call is TRBV18, the J call TRBJ1-3; possibly TRBD1 for D (5 bases). The V gene lost 5 bases and the J gene lost 0 bases, with 8 bases spanning the gap. From germline, CDR1 is KGHSH and CDR2 LQKENI. This CDR3 is built from 14 residues. The CDR3 DNA reads as TGTGCCAGCTCAACAGACAGCTCTGGAAACACCATATATTTT. It codes for CASSTDSSGNTIYF.

The rearrangement joins TRBV6-5 to TRBJ1-2; D might be TRBD1 (5 bases). V was pared by 0 bases and J by 6 bases, with 14 bases between. Germline loops: CDR1 MNHEY, CDR2 SVGAGI. This CDR3 contains 15 residues. The CDR3: CASSYSSARANGYTF. For the CDR3, the DNA is TGTGCCAGCAGTTACTCGAGTGCCAGGGCGAATGGCTACACCTTC.

This clone came up a few times. The chain carries TRBV14 and TRBJ2-1, with 7 bases fitting TRBD1. Germline CDR1 and CDR2: SGHDN and FVKESK. The CDR3 spans 16 residues. V lost 1 base, J lost 12 bases, and 15 bases stayed unmatched. This CDR3 is CASSQVGNRGTETQFF. Written as DNA, the CDR3 is TGTGCCAGCAGCCAAGTCGGAAACAGGGGCACGGAAACGCAGTTCTTC.

The CDR3 nucleotides read TGTGCCAGCAGCTTAGTCGGGGCCAAAAACATTCAGTACTTC. Translating gives CASSLVGAKNIQYF. The chain employs TRBV7-9 and TRBJ2-4, with no clear D. CDR1 and CDR2 from the germline V gene are SEHNR and FQNEAQ (reference sequence). This CDR3 contains 14 residues. Trimming pared 1 base from V and 1 base from J, leaving 5 bases between.

This clone came up a few times. This chain uses TRBV27 with TRBJ2-1; D perhaps matches TRBD2 (5 bases). This CDR3 has 13 residues. CDR1 is MNHEY and CDR2 is SMNVEV in the germline V gene (reference sequence). The V end lost 5 bases, the J end lost 10 bases, and 15 bases lay between the germline ends. The chain's CDR3 is CASSVTRGREQFF. CDR3 nucleotides: TGTGCCAGCAGTGTGACGAGAGGGCGCGAGCAGTTCTTC.

This clone has a handful of counts. V is TRBV18 and J is TRBJ1-1; D may be TRBD1 (5 bases). Germline V gene sequence: CDR1 KGHSH, CDR2 LQKENI. V lost 0 bases and J 7 bases, leaving 9 bases between the germline ends. The CDR3 spans 13 residues. CDR3 coding DNA: TGTGCCAGCTCACCACCGGCGACAGATGAAGCTTTCTTT. It yields the protein CASSPPATDEAFF.

This clone was observed a handful of times. V and J are TRBV9 and TRBJ1-1; the D gene is possibly TRBD1 (5 bases). The CDR3 loop spans 14 amino acids. Per germline, CDR1 SGDLS and CDR2 YYNGEE. V lost 0 bases to trimming and J lost 5 bases, with 11 bases between them. The CDR3 region has the DNA TGTGCCAGCAGCGTAGTTGGGGGGTTTACTGAAGCTTTCTTT. Translation: CASSVVGGFTEAFF.

This clone came up a few times. This chain uses TRBV13 with TRBJ2-7; D is undetermined. Germline CDR1 reads PRHDT; CDR2 reads FYEKMQ (reference sequence). The CDR3 is 11 residues long. V was clipped by 3 bases and J by 6 bases, with 6 bases between them. CDR3 loop: CASSFRGEQYF. The CDR3 nucleotides are TGTGCCAGCAGCTTCCGCGGCGAGCAGTACTTC.

The sample holds a few counts of this clone. The chain is built from TRBV4-3 and TRBJ1-2, with D possibly matching TRBD1 (6 bases). This CDR3 has 14 amino acids. The V end lost 0 bases, the J end lost 5 bases, and 10 bases lay between the germline ends. Germline CDR1 reads LGHNA; CDR2 reads YSLEER. The CDR3 spells CASSQDTGKYGYTF. In nucleotides, the CDR3 is TGCGCCAGCAGCCAAGATACAGGGAAGTATGGCTACACCTTC.

The chain couples TRBV7-9 to TRBJ1-5; 9 nucleotides agree with TRBD1. Germline V CDR1 and CDR2: SEHNR, FQNEAQ (reference sequence). The CDR3 has 16 residues. J was trimmed by 1 base and V by 1 base; bases with no gene match: 2. This chain's CDR3 is CASSLGDRGSNQPQHF. In DNA, the CDR3 is TGTGCCAGCAGCTTAGGTGACAGGGGGAGCAATCAGCCCCAGCATTTT.

The rearrangement joins TRBV5-5 to TRBJ2-3; TRBD2 is a possible D gene (5 bases). Germline-derived CDR1 and CDR2 are SGHKS and YYEKEE (reference sequence). V lost 4 bases, J lost 4 bases, and 10 bases lay in between. CDR3 length: 13 residues. The DNA for the CDR3 is TGTGCCAGCAGCGGGCGGGTGCCAGATACGCAGTATTTT. Residues: CASSGRVPDTQYF.

This chain uses TRBV27 with TRBJ1-1; maybe TRBD1 (5 bases). CDR1 is MNHEY, CDR2 SMNVEV, per germline (reference sequence). The CDR3 runs 15 residues. Trimming cost V 7 bases and J 7 bases, with 22 bases left between them. As DNA, the CDR3 is TGTGCCAGCACCTCCCTTGCAGGGCTTAAGGATGAAGCTTTCTTT. Translation gives CASTSLAGLKDEAFF.

The chain recombines TRBV2 with TRBJ1-1, with 9 positions matching TRBD1. V was clipped by 4 bases and J by 7 bases; unmatched bases: 1. The V gene's germline CDR1 is SNHLY and CDR2 FYNNEI. The CDR3 is made up of 12 amino acids. The CDR3 DNA sequence: TGTGCCAGCAGTGGACAGGGGGTTGAAGCTTTCTTT. Protein: CASSGQGVEAFF.

V and J are TRBV5-6 and TRBJ1-5; no firm D call. The CDR3 contains 13 residues. Germline V CDR1 and CDR2: SGHDT, YYEEEE. Trimming left V 1 base short and J 7 bases short, with 9 bases between. The chain's CDR3 is CASSLSRGQPQHF. CDR3 nucleotide sequence: TGTGCCAGCAGCTTGAGTCGCGGGCAGCCCCAGCATTTT.

The genes are TRBV6-5 and TRBJ2-1, with D maybe TRBD2 (6 bases). The germline gives CDR1 MNHEY, CDR2 SVGAGI. The V and J ends lost 8 bases and 5 bases respectively, with 19 bases between them. The CDR3 totals 15 residues. DNA of the CDR3: TGTGCCAGCTCCTACGGGACTCCGGCCCACAATGAGCAGTTCTTC. Translating gives CASSYGTPAHNEQFF.

The gene calls are TRBV5-1 and TRBJ1-1; a weak D match, TRBD1 (6 bases). The V and J ends lost 4 bases and 10 bases respectively, with 17 bases between them. Germline V gene sequence: CDR1 SGHRS, CDR2 YFSETQ. This CDR3 region has 13 residues. CDR3 amino acids: CASSLAGAQGAFF. The CDR3 region has the DNA TGCGCCAGCAGCCTGGCTGGGGCACAGGGAGCTTTCTTT.

V usage is TRBV25-1 and J usage is TRBJ1-4; 9 nucleotides agree with TRBD1. The germline V gene encodes CDR1 MGHDK and CDR2 SYGVNS. The CDR3 contains 15 residues. V shed 1 base, J shed 6 bases, and the junction held 3 bases outside the gene matches. The CDR3: CASSEFGTGYEKLFF. CDR3 in DNA: TGTGCCAGCAGTGAATTCGGGACAGGGTATGAAAAACTGTTTTTT. Complete variable domain (other parts from reference TRBV25-1 and TRBJ1-4): EADIYQTPRYLVIGTGKKITLECSQTMGHDKMYWYQQDPGMELHLIHYSYGVNSTEKGDLSSESTVSRIRTEHFPLTLESARPSHTSQYLCASSEFGTGYEKLFFGSGTQLSVL.

The chain joins TRBV28 to TRBJ2-4; no firm D call. From germline, CDR1 is MDHEN and CDR2 SYDVKM. Trimming removed 1 base at V and 0 bases at J, with 7 bases between. The CDR3 extends over 15 amino acids. CDR3 sequence reads: CASSLSGQAKNIQYF. The CDR3 DNA reads TGTGCCAGCAGTTTATCTGGCCAAGCCAAAAACATTCAGTACTTC.